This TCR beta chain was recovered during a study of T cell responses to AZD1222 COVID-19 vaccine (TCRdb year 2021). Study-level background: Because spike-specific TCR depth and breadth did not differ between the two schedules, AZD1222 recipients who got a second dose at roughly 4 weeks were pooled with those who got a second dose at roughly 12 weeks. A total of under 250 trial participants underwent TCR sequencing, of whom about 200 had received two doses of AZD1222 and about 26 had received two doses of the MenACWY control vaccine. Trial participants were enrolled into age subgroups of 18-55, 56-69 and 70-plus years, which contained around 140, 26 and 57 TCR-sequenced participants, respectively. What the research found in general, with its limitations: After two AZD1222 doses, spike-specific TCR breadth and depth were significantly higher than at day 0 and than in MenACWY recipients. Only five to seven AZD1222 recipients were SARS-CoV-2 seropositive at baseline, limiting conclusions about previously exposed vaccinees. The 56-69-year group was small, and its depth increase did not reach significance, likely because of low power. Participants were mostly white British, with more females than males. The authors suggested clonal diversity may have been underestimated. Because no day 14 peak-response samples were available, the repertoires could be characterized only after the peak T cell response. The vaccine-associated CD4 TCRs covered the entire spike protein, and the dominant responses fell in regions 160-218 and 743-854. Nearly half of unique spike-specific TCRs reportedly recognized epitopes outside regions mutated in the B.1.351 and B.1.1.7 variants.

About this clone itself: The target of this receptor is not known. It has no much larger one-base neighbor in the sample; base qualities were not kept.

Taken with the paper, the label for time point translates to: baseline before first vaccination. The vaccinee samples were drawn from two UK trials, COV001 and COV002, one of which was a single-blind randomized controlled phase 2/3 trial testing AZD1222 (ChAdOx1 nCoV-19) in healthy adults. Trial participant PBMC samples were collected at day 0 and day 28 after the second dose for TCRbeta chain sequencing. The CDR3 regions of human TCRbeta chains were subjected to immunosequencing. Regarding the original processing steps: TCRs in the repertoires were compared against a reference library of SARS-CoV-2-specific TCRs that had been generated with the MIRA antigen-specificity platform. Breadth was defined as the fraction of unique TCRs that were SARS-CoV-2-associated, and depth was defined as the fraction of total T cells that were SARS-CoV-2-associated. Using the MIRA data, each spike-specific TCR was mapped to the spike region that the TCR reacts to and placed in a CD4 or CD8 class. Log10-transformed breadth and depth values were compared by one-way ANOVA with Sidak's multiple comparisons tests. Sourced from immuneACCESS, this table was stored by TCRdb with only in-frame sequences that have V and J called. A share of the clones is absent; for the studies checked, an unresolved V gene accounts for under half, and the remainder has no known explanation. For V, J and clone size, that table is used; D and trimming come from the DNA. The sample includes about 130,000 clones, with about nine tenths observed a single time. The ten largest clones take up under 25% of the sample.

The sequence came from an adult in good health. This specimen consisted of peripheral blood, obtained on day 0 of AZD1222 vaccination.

The bases are TGTGCCAGCAGTTTAACTTTTCCGGGACTAGCGGGGTACAATGAGCAGTTCTTC. This translates into CASSLTFPGLAGYNEQFF. The rearranged segments are TRBV27 and TRBJ2-1; TRBD2 lines up with 13 middle nucleotides. The CDR3 numbers 18 residues from cysteine through phenylalanine. CDR3 DNA only is kept here, 54 bases in frame from base 1. From a lookup of the germline V gene (reference sequence), CDR1 and CDR2 are MNHEY and SMNVEV. At the junction V is shortened by 2 bases and J by 4 bases; bases outside the gene matches: 8.